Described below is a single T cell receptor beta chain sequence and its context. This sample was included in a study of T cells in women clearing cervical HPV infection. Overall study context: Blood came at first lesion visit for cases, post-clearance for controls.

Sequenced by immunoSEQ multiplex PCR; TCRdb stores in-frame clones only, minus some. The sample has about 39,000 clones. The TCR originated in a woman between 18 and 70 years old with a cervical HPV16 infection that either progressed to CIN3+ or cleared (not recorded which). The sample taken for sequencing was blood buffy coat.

CDR3 DNA (partial): TGTGCCAGCAGTGATTTCTGGGGGGATAACTTCGAG. Amino acids: CASSDFWGDNFE. The complete CDR3 protein is CASSDFWGDNFEQYF. The chain carries TRBV2 and TRBJ2-7, with D possibly being TRBD2 (6 bases). Read sequence stops 3 residues before the CDR3 end, and the germline J gene provides the missing end. Germline CDR1 SNHLY, CDR2 FYNNEI. The ends were cut back, 3 bases at V and 6 bases at J, with 18 bases in the middle. The CDR3 runs 15 residues.